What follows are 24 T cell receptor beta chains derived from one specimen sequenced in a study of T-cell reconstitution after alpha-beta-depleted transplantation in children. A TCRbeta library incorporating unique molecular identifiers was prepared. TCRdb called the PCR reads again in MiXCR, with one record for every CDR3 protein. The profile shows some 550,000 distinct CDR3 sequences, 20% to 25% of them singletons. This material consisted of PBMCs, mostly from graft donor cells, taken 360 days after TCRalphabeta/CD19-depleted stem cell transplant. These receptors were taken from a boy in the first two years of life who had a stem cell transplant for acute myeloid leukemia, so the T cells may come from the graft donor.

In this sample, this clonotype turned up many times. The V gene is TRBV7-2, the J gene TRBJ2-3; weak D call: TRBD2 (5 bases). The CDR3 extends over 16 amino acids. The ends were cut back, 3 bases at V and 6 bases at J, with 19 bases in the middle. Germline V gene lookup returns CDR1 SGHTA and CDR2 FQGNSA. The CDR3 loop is CASSLASPMSTDTQYF. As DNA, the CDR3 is TGTGCCAGCAGCTTGGCTAGCCCTATGTCCACGGATACGCAGTATTTT. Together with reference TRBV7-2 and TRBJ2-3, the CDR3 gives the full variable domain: GAGVSQSPSNKVTEKGKDVELRCDPISGHTALYWYRQSLGQGLEFLIYFQGNSAPDKSGLPSDRFSAERTGGSVSTLTIQRTQQEDSAVYLCASSLASPMSTDTQYFGPGTRLTVL.

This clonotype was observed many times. The CDR3 sequence: CASSLKRGGNTEAFF. DNA for the CDR3: TGTGCCAGCAGTTTAAAGAGGGGCGGGAACACTGAAGCTTTCTTT. The chain carries TRBV12-3 or TRBV12-4 and TRBJ1-1, with a tentative D call TRBD1 (5 bases). Trimming pared 2 bases from V and 1 base from J, leaving 11 bases between. The length of the CDR3 is 15 residues.

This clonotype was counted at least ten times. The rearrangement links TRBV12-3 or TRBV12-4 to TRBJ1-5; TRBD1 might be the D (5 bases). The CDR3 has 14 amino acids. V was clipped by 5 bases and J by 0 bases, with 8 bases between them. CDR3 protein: CASSPGVSNQPQHF. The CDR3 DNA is TGTGCCAGCAGTCCGGGGGTTAGCAATCAGCCCCAGCATTTT.

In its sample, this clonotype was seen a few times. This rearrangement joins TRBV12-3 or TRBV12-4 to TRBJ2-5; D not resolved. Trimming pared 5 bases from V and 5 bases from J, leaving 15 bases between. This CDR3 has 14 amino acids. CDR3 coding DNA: TGTGCCAGCAGTCCGCACTTAGGGTTGGAGACCCAGTACTTC. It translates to CASSPHLGLETQYF.

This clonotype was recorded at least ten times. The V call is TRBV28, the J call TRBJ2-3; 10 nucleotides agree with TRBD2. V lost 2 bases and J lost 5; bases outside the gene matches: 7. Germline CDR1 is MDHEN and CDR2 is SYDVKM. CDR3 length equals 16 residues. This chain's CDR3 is CASSLRGLARLDTQYF. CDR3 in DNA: TGTGCCAGCAGTTTAAGGGGACTAGCGAGGTTAGATACGCAGTATTTT.

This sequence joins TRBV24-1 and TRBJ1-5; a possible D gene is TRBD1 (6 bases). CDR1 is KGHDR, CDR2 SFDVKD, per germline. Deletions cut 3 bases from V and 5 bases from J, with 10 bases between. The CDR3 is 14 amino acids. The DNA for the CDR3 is TGTGCCACCAGTGATCCAACAGGGTATCAGCCCCAGCATTTT. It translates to CATSDPTGYQPQHF.

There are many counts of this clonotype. The CDR3 DNA reads as TGTGCCAGCAGCGGTCTCCGGGACTCCACCGCCTACAATGAGCAGTTCTTC. Translation: CASSGLRDSTAYNEQFF. The V call is TRBV12-3 or TRBV12-4, the J call TRBJ2-1; tentative D call: TRBD2 (6 bases). Deletions cut 6 bases from V and 2 bases from J, with 20 bases between. The CDR3 extends over 17 amino acids.

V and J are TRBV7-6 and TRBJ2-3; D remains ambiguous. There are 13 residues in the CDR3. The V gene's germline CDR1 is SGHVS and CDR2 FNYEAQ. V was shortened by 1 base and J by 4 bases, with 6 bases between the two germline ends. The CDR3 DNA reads TGTGCCAGCAGCTTAGTCTTCTCAGATACGCAGTATTTT. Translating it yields CASSLVFSDTQYF.

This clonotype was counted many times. This CDR3 reads CSARELAVSNYGYTF. The CDR3 nucleotides read TGCAGTGCTAGAGAGCTAGCAGTCTCTAACTATGGCTACACCTTC. This sequence joins TRBV20-1 and TRBJ1-2, with D uncertain. V dropped 0 bases and J dropped 0 bases, with 11 bases sitting between them. This CDR3 region has 15 residues. The germline CDR1 and CDR2 sequences are DFQATT and SNEGSKA (reference sequence).

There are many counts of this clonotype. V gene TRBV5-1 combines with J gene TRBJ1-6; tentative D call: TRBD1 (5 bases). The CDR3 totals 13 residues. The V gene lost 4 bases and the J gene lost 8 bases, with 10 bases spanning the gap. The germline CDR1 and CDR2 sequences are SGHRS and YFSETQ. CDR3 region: CASSRDGDSPLHF. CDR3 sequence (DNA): TGCGCCAGCAGCCGGGACGGGGATTCACCCCTCCACTTT. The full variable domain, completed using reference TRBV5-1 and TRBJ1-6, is KAGVTQTPRYLIKTRGQQVTLSCSPISGHRSVSWYQQTPGQGLQFLFEYFSETQRNKGNFPGRFSGRQFSNSRSEMNVSTLELGDSALYLCASSRDGDSPLHFGNGTRLTVT.

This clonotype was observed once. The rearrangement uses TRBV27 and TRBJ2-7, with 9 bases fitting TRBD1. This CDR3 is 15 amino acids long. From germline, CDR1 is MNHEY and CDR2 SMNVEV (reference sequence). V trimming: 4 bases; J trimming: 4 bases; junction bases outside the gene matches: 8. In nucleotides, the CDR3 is TGTGCCAGCAGTTGGCGGGGACAGGGTATTTACGAGCAGTACTTC. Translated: CASSWRGQGIYEQYF.

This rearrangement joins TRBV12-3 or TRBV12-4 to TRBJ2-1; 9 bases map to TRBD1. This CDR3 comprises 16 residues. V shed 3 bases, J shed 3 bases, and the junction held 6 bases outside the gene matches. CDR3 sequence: CASSLLGTGYYNEQFF. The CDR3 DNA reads TGTGCCAGCAGTTTGCTTGGGACAGGGTACTACAATGAGCAGTTCTTC.

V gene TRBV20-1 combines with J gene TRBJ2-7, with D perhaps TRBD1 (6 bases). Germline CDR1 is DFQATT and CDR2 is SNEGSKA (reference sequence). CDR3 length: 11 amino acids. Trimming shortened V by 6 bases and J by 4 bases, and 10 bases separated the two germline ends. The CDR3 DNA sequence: TGCAGTGCCAAGACAGGTTACGAGCAGTACTTC. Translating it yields CSAKTGYEQYF.

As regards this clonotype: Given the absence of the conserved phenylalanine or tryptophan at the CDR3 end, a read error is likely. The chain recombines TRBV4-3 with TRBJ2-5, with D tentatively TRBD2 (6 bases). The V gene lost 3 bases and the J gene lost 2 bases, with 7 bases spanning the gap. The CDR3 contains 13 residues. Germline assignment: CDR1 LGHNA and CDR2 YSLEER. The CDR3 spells CASSQGLQETQYY. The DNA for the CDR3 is TGCGCCAGCAGCCAGGGACTTCAAGAGACCCAGTACTAC.

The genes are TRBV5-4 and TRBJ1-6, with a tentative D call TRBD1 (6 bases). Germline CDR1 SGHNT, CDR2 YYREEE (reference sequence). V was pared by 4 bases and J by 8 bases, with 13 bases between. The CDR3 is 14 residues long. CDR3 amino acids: CASSRQDRYSPLHF. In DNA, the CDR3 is TGTGCCAGCAGCCGACAGGATAGGTATTCACCCCTCCACTTT.

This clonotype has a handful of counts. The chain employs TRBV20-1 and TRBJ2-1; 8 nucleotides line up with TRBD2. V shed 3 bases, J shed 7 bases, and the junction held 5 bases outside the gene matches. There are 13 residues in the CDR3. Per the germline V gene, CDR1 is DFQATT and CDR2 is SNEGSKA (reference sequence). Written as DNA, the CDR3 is TGCAGTGCTAGGGGACTAGGGAAGAATGAGCAGTTCTTC. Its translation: CSARGLGKNEQFF.

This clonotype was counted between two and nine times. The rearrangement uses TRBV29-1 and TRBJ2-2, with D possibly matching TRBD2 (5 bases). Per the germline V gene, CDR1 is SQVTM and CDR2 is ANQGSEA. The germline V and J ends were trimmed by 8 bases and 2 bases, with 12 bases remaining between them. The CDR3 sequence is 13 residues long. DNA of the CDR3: TGCAGCTCCAGAGAGGGTAACACCGGGGAGCTGTTTTTT. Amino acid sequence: CSSREGNTGELFF.

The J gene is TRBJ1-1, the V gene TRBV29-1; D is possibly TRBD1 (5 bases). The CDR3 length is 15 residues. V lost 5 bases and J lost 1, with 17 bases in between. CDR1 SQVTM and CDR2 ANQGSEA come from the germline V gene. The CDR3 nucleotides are TGCAGCGTTACGCTCGCAGGGATTGGGAACACTGAAGCTTTCTTT. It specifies CSVTLAGIGNTEAFF.

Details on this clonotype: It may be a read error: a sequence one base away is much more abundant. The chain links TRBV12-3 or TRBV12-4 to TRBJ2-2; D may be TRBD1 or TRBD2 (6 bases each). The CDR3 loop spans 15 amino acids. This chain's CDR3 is CASSLGVRDTGELLF. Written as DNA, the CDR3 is TGTGCCAGCAGTTTAGGGGTGCGGGACACCGGGGAGCTGTTGTTT.

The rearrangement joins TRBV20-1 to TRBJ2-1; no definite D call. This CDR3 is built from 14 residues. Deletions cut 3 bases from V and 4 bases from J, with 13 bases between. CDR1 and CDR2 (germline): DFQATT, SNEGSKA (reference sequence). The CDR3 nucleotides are TGCAGTGCTAGTGGGGAACCTGGATACAATGAGCAGTTCTTC. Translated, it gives CSASGEPGYNEQFF.

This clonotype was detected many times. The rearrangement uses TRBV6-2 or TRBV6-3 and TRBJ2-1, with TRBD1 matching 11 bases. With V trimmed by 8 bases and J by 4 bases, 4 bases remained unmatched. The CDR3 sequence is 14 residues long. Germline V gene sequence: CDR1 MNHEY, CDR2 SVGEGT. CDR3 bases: TGTGCCAGCGAAGGGACAGGGGGATACAATGAGCAGTTCTTC. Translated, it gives CASEGTGGYNEQFF.

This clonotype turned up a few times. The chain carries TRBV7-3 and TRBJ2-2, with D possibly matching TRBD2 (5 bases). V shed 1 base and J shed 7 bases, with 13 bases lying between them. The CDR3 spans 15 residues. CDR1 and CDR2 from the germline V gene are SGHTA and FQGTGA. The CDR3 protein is CASSLSTGAGGELFF. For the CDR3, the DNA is TGTGCCAGCAGCTTAAGCACGGGCGCGGGCGGGGAGCTGTTTTTT.

The CDR3 loop reads CASSFRTGPVQTDTQYF. The CDR3 DNA follows: TGTGCCAGCAGCTTCCGGACAGGGCCGGTTCAGACAGATACGCAGTATTTT. The rearrangement uses TRBV13 and TRBJ2-3, with TRBD1 matching over 8 bases. Germline V lookup: CDR1 PRHDT, CDR2 FYEKMQ (reference sequence). With V trimmed by 3 bases and J by 3 bases, 11 bases remained unmatched. The CDR3 covers 17 residues.

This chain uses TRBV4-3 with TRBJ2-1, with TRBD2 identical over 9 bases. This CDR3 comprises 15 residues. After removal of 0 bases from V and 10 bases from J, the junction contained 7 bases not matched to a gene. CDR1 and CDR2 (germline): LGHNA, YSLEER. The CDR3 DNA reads TGCGCCAGCAGCCAAGACGGCGGGGGGGCAGGAGAGCAGTTCTTC. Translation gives CASSQDGGGAGEQFF.